The rows below give T cell receptor beta chains drawn from one sample of a study of blood T cell repertoires in COVID-19. TCRdb's copy holds only in-frame clones and misses some; the assay was immunoSEQ multiplex PCR. The table shows some 270,000 clones, with approximately 83% occurring only once. The sample was PBMCs or T cells enriched from blood (not recorded which). The receptors originated from a man in his fifties who had recovered from COVID-19. The CDR3 runs from the conserved cysteine through the conserved F or W.

V gene,CDR3 protein
TRBV28,CASSFAGELFF
TRBV20-1,CSASFFSTDTQYF
TRBV14,CASQQGGYNEQFF
TRBV13,CASSFLDREETQYF
TRBV30,CAWSAENTEAFF
TRBV11-2,CASRTRRNTGELFF
TRBV5-1,CASSLDGLGTEAFF
TRBV7-9,CASGGGAATQFF
TRBV10-3,CAISEWGGPDTIYF
TRBV27,CASSFLPRGGRENIQYF
TRBV11-2,CASSIRGPETQYF
TRBV6-5,CAGRGALNEQFF
TRBV7-3,CASRSGDYTEAFF
TRBV19,CASSWTSGNYEQYF
TRBV14,CASSTSGRGVNEQFF
TRBV12-5,CASGLPPPGLPIRNIQYF
TRBV4-1,CASSQTGGGEYNSPLHF
TRBV15,CATSRDISYEQYF
TRBV21-1,CASSKEAGRSEKLFF
TRBV5-6,CASSWNRGNTIYF
TRBV5-1,CASSLLAGATDTQYF
TRBV7-3,CASSLPPWDRKMNTEAFF
TRBV18,CASSRNIQGQRGTEAFF
TRBV5-4,CASSFAQGVFYEQYF
TRBV5-8,CASSSGGIKGYTF
TRBV29-1,CSVVAAGAVDTQYF